The sequence of this TCR beta chain was determined in a study of T cell responses to AZD1222 COVID-19 vaccine. Clones were read by immunoSEQ multiplex PCR, and TCRdb kept only the in-frame ones, dropping some. The data show about 200,000 clones, roughly 90% seen once. This CDR3 comprises 15 residues. Deletions cut 4 bases from V and 8 bases from J, with 20 bases between. The V gene's germline CDR1 is LNHNV and CDR2 YYDKDF (reference sequence). This sequence originates from an adult who received the AZD1222 COVID-19 vaccine. The source material was peripheral blood, sampled 28 days after the second AZD1222 dose. The chain carries TRBV15 and TRBJ1-1, with a possible D match to TRBD1 (5 bases). The CDR3 reads CATSKGQGDPSEAFF. The CDR3 bases are TGTGCCACCAGCAAGGGCCAGGGAGATCCTTCAGAAGCTTTCTTT.